The rows below give T cell receptor beta chains drawn from one sample of a study of T cells in Graves' hyperthyroidism and ophthalmopathy. One entry per CDR3 protein results from TCRdb running MiXCR on the multiplex PCR reads. The table shows a few hundred thousand distinct CDR3 sequences, with about 19% occurring only once. The sequenced material came from blood. All receptors come from a man aged 50 to 60 with Graves' ophthalmopathy. CDR3s include the opening cysteine and the closing phenylalanine or tryptophan. The order of the fields is clone size, D gene, V gene, J gene, CDR3 DNA, CDR3 protein. A D gene is named only where the DNA matches it firmly. A row's size may be missing; if present it is once, few, many or a size class.

few	TRBD2	TRBV5-1	TRBJ2-3	TGCGCCAGCAGCTTGGGTGGGACTAGCCACACAGATACGCAGTATTTT	CASSLGGTSHTDTQYF
.	TRBD2	TRBV18	TRBJ2-1	TGTGCCAGCTCACCGCCCCCGGGGGGGTTCAATGAGCAGTTCTTC	CASSPPPGGFNEQFF
.	TRBD2	TRBV6-4	TRBJ2-7	TGTGCCAGCAGTGTTTTAGCGGGAGAACGGTACGAGCAGTACTTC	CASSVLAGERYEQYF
.	.	TRBV19	TRBJ2-3	TGTGCCAGTAGTATAGTAACGGCGGGGGCCACAGATACGCAGTATTTT	CASSIVTAGATDTQYF
many	TRBD2	TRBV3-1	TRBJ2-3	TGTGCCAGCAGCCAAGAAGGCGGGAGGGCAGATACGCAGTATTTT	CASSQEGGRADTQYF
many	.	TRBV2	TRBJ2-7	TGTGCCAGCAGCGCCCGACAGAGACCCTACGAGCAGTACTTC	CASSARQRPYEQYF
.	.	TRBV9	TRBJ2-1	TGTGCCAGCAGCGTAGATGATAGCGGTATACACAATGAGCAGTTCTTC	CASSVDDSGIHNEQFF
many	.	TRBV5-1	TRBJ1-1	TGCGCCAGCAGCTCCAATTTGAACGGGAACACTGAAGCTTTCTTT	CASSSNLNGNTEAFF
few	.	TRBV28	TRBJ2-7	TGTGCCAGCAGTTTACACACTACCTACGAGCAGTACTTC	CASSLHTTYEQYF
few	.	TRBV20-1	TRBJ1-3	TGCAGTGCTAGCCCTCCTTTTGCCCTGGGAAACACCATATATTTT	CSASPPFALGNTIYF
.	.	TRBV28	TRBJ1-5	TGTGCCAGCAATCCTTCCGGACAGCCCAATCAGCCCCAGCATTTT	CASNPSGQPNQPQHF
many	TRBD1	TRBV5-8	TRBJ2-4	TGTGCCAGCATCCTCGGACAGGAAAACATTCAGTACTTC	CASILGQENIQYF
few	.	TRBV28	TRBJ1-6	TGTGCCAGCCATTCCCCTGGGAGTGGGCTTAATTCACCCCTCCACTTT	CASHSPGSGLNSPLHF
.	TRBD2	TRBV30	TRBJ2-5	TGTGCCTGGAGCCCATGGGGGCAGATCATAGATCGACTAGCGGGACATCTCCAAGAGACCCAGTACTTC	CAWSPWGQIIDRLAGHLQETQYF
many	TRBD2	TRBV9	TRBJ2-3	TGTGCCAGCAGCCCAGCGGCGGGAGGGCCAGATACGCAGTATTTT	CASSPAAGGPDTQYF
many	.	TRBV11-1	TRBJ2-7	TGTGCCAGCAGCTTCGGACGGACCCCGCACTCCTACGAGCAGTACTTC	CASSFGRTPHSYEQYF
.	TRBD2	TRBV6-2/TRBV6-3	TRBJ2-7	TGTGCCAGCAGTTACTCGATGCTAGCGGGAGGGGTGTACGAGCAGTACTTC	CASSYSMLAGGVYEQYF
many	TRBD2	TRBV28	TRBJ2-3	TGTGCCAGCAGTAAAACTTCGACTAGCGGGTTAGGCACAGATACGCAGTATTTT	CASSKTSTSGLGTDTQYF
.	.	TRBV6-4	TRBJ2-3	TGTGCCAGCAGTGCTCAGACTGGAACGGCGCAGTATTTT	CASSAQTGTAQYF
.	.	TRBV7-9	TRBJ2-7	TGTGCCAGCAGCCCTATTCGAGGGGACTCCTACGAGCAGTACTTC	CASSPIRGDSYEQYF
.	TRBD2	TRBV25-1	TRBJ2-1	TGTGCCAGTGGGGGGACTAGCTATGGTGAGCAGTTCTTC	CASGGTSYGEQFF
many	.	TRBV5-1	TRBJ2-7	TGCGCCAGCAGGCGGACAGCATTGTCCTACGAGCAGTACTTC	CASRRTALSYEQYF
.	TRBD2	TRBV6-1	TRBJ2-3	TGTGCCACCAAGCTAACTAGCGGGAGGGATACGCAGTATTTT	CATKLTSGRDTQYF
many	TRBD2	TRBV20-1	TRBJ2-5	TGCAGTGCTGATCCCCCTCCGGCGGGACTACCCCAAGAGACCCAGTACTTC	CSADPPPAGLPQETQYF
few	TRBD1	TRBV6-1	TRBJ1-1	TGTGCCAGCAAGTCAGGGGGTGGCACTGAAGCTTTCTTT	CASKSGGGTEAFF
many	TRBD1	TRBV11-2	TRBJ1-2	TGTGCCAGCAGCTCCATACGGACAGGGCCTAACTATGGCTACACCTTC	CASSSIRTGPNYGYTF
few	.	TRBV6-4	TRBJ2-1	TGTGCCAGCAGTGACTCTCGCTTCACTAGGATCGGTGAGCAGTTCTTC	CASSDSRFTRIGEQFF
.	.	TRBV4-1	TRBJ2-7	TGCGCCAGCAGCCAAAGAGCTTTAGCACTCGAGCAGTACTTC	CASSQRALALEQYF
.	TRBD2	TRBV12-3/TRBV12-4	TRBJ2-1	TGTGCCAGCAGCCTGACTAGCGGGGGGATAAATGGGTACAATGAGCAGTTCTTC	CASSLTSGGINGYNEQFF
many	.	TRBV11-2	TRBJ2-5	TGTGCCAGCAGCATGGGTACTAGTTCTGAGACCCAGTACTTC	CASSMGTSSETQYF
.	.	TRBV20-1	TRBJ2-1	TGCAGTGCTAGTGACGTGGGGGTCGAAAGCCCCGAGCAGTTCTTC	CSASDVGVESPEQFF
many	TRBD2	TRBV2	TRBJ2-1	TGTGCCAGCAGTGAAGCGCTCCTAGCGGGAGCCTACAATGAGCAGTTCTTC	CASSEALLAGAYNEQFF
few	TRBD2	TRBV5-4	TRBJ2-3	TGTGCCAGCAGCTTGCCCCCTAGCGGGAAGGTAGATACGCAGTATTTT	CASSLPPSGKVDTQYF
many	.	TRBV4-2	TRBJ2-7	TGTGCCAGCAGCCCCACCGGCAGAAACTCCTACGAGCAGTACTTC	CASSPTGRNSYEQYF
few	.	TRBV6-1	TRBJ1-1	TGTGCCAGCAGTGAAAAGGGGGGTAAATTAAGGGAAGGGAACACTGAAGCTTTCTTT	CASSEKGGKLREGNTEAFF
.	.	TRBV24-1	TRBJ1-2	TGTGCCACCAGTGCCGCCCGGGGGGGAAACTATGGCTACACCTTC	CATSAARGGNYGYTF
many	.	TRBV7-8	TRBJ1-4	TGTGCCAGCAGCCCACCGGGTTGGGCCGGAGTGGACAAAACTAATGAAAAACTGTTTTTT	CASSPPGWAGVDKTNEKLFF
.	.	TRBV19	TRBJ1-5	TGTGCCAGTAGTATATGGACGGACTATAGCAATCAGCCCCAGCATTTT	CASSIWTDYSNQPQHF
few	TRBD1	TRBV6-1	TRBJ2-5	TGTGCCAGCAGTGGACAGGGGGGGAACCAAGAGACCCAGTACTTC	CASSGQGGNQETQYF
.	.	TRBV20-1	TRBJ2-3	TGCAGTGCCAATGACCCCGGCGTAATCACAGATACGCAGTATTTT	CSANDPGVITDTQYF
.	.	TRBV5-1	TRBJ2-1	TGCGCCAGCAGCCATAACAACAATGAGCAGTTCTTC	CASSHNNNEQFF
few	.	TRBV4-1	TRBJ2-1	TGCGCCAGCAGCCTTCTCCCTTTCCCAATATACAATGAGCAGTTCTTC	CASSLLPFPIYNEQFF
many	TRBD2	TRBV11-2	TRBJ2-1	TGTGCCAGCAGCAAGGGACTAGCGGGTGAACTCACCCCTGAGCAGTTCTTC	CASSKGLAGELTPEQFF
.	TRBD1	TRBV30	TRBJ1-6	TGTGCCCGGGAAGGAGGACAGGATAATTCACCCCTCCACTTT	CAREGGQDNSPLHF
few	.	TRBV9	TRBJ1-2	TGTGCCAGCAGCGTAGACGGGGGATATGGCTACACCTTC	CASSVDGGYGYTF
few	.	TRBV6-1	TRBJ2-3	TGTGCCAGCAGTCCCGAAATGACAGGGAGGAATACGCAGTATTTT	CASSPEMTGRNTQYF
.	TRBD1	TRBV5-1	TRBJ2-7	TGCGCCAGCAGCGCAGGACAGGCCGCCTACGAGCAGTACTTC	CASSAGQAAYEQYF
.	.	TRBV6-1	TRBJ1-4	TGTGCCAGCGGGAGGGGTGAAAAACTGTTTTTT	CASGRGEKLFF
many	.	TRBV11-2	TRBJ2-1	TGTGCCAGCAGCTTAGCCGTGGAGCAGTTCTTC	CASSLAVEQFF
.	.	TRBV9	TRBJ2-5	TGTGCCAGCAGCGTAGGGGACAGCGGGTACCAAGAGACCCAGTACTTC	CASSVGDSGYQETQYF
.	TRBD2	TRBV4-2	TRBJ2-5	TGTGCCAGCAGCCAAGGTCCGGGAGGGCCGGGGGAGACCCAGTACTTC	CASSQGPGGPGETQYF
many	.	TRBV28	TRBJ1-6	TGTGCCAGCAGTTTACTGGGAACCTCTAATTCACCCCTCCACTTT	CASSLLGTSNSPLHF
many	.	TRBV28	TRBJ1-5	TGTGCCAGCATTGATTCCGCTAATCAGCCCCAGCATTTT	CASIDSANQPQHF
many	TRBD1	TRBV2	TRBJ2-1	TGTGCCAGCAAGAGGGGGGACAGGCGAGGAAATGAGCAGTTCTTC	CASKRGDRRGNEQFF
.	.	TRBV20-1	TRBJ2-7	TGCAGTGCCAACGCGGACTCCTACGAGCAGTACTTC	CSANADSYEQYF
many	TRBD1	TRBV7-6	TRBJ2-7	TGTGCCAGCAGCTTAGCGCAGAGACAGGGCTACGAGCAGTACTTC	CASSLAQRQGYEQYF
few	TRBD1	TRBV6-1	TRBJ2-7	TGTGCCAGCAGCCTCGCCGGGACAGGGTACCCCCAGCAGTACTTC	CASSLAGTGYPQQYF
many	.	TRBV28	TRBJ1-2	TGTGCCAGCAGCGGGGGCGGCGGCTATGGCTACACCTTC	CASSGGGGYGYTF
few	TRBD1	TRBV7-9	TRBJ2-2	TGTGCCAGCAGCCCAAGGACAGGGAAGGCCGGGGAGCTGTTTTTT	CASSPRTGKAGELFF